The 18 T cell receptor beta chains given below trace back to one sample, sequenced in a study of T cells after yellow fever vaccination. TCRdb ran MiXCR on the 5' RACE reads and lists one entry per CDR3 protein. The sample shows hundreds of thousands of distinct CDR3 sequences, approximately 13% of them seen only once. The material sequenced was CD4+ T cells sorted from PBMCs, taken 15 days after the yellow fever booster vaccination. The receptors stem from a young man who received the YFV17D yellow fever vaccine.

The chain links TRBV7-2 to TRBJ2-3; TRBD1 matches at 7 bases. After removal of 3 bases from V and 1 base from J, the junction contained 7 bases not matched to a gene. CDR3 length equals 16 residues. Germline assignment: CDR1 SGHTA and CDR2 FQGNSA. CDR3 coding DNA: TGTGCCAGCAGCTTGATAGGGGGCGGCGGCACAGATACGCAGTATTTT. Amino acid sequence: CASSLIGGGGTDTQYF.

This clonotype was detected only a few times. V and J are TRBV5-1 and TRBJ2-1, with 7 bases that match TRBD1. The CDR3 has 16 residues. Germline CDR1 and CDR2: SGHRS and YFSETQ. With V trimmed by 5 bases and J by 0 bases, 8 bases remained unmatched. In nucleotides, the CDR3 is TGCGCCAGCAGAATAGGGGGCGCGAGCTCCTACAATGAGCAGTTCTTC. As protein: CASRIGGASSYNEQFF. The whole variable domain, filled in from reference TRBV5-1 and TRBJ2-1, reads KAGVTQTPRYLIKTRGQQVTLSCSPISGHRSVSWYQQTPGQGLQFLFEYFSETQRNKGNFPGRFSGRQFSNSRSEMNVSTLELGDSALYLCASRIGGASSYNEQFFGPGTRLTVL.

This clonotype was seen at least ten times. The chain has TRBV20-1 and TRBJ2-5; D is unclear. The CDR3 totals 13 residues. V lost 3 bases and J lost 2, with 10 bases in between. Germline V gene data show CDR1 as DFQATT and CDR2 as SNEGSKA (reference sequence). Here the CDR3 reads CSARALGQETQYF. The CDR3 nucleotides are TGCAGTGCTAGGGCACTGGGACAAGAGACCCAGTACTTC.

This clonotype turned up a few times. The chain recombines TRBV5-1 with TRBJ2-3; the match to TRBD1 covers 8 bases. The CDR3 extends over 13 amino acids. The J segment lost 4 bases and the V segment lost 3 bases, leaving 1 base of the junction unmatched. The germline V gene has CDR1 SGHRS and CDR2 YFSETQ. The CDR3 reads CASSWTGSDTQYF. The DNA of the CDR3 is TGCGCCAGCAGCTGGACAGGGTCAGATACGCAGTATTTT.

V and J are TRBV6-2 or TRBV6-3 and TRBJ2-2; D may be TRBD1 (6 bases). V was clipped by 2 bases and J by 3 bases, with 13 bases between them. CDR1 MNHEY and CDR2 SVGEGT come from the germline V gene. The CDR3 extends over 16 amino acids. The CDR3 reads CASSYRGGPDTGELFF. In DNA form, the CDR3 reads TGTGCCAGCAGTTACCGTGGGGGCCCCGACACCGGGGAGCTGTTTTTT.

The chain joins TRBV20-1 to TRBJ1-1; D is uncertain. V was shortened by 0 bases and J by 11 bases, with 16 bases between the two germline ends. CDR3 length: 13 residues. The germline gives CDR1 DFQATT, CDR2 SNEGSKA (reference sequence). Written as DNA, the CDR3 is TGCAGTGCTAGAGATCCGTCCCCCAAGGATGCTTTCTTT. Its protein product is CSARDPSPKDAFF.

The chain recombines TRBV7-3 with TRBJ2-2; TRBD1 agrees at 9 bases. The trim removed 5 bases at V and 5 bases at J, leaving 9 bases unmatched. The CDR3 has 16 residues. Germline V gives CDR1 SGHTA, CDR2 FQGTGA. This chain's CDR3 is CASSLQQGARTGELFF. The CDR3 region has the DNA TGTGCCAGCAGCCTCCAACAGGGGGCGCGTACCGGGGAGCTGTTTTTT. The entire variable domain, with the rest obtained from reference TRBV7-3 and TRBJ2-2, is as follows: GAGVSQTPSNKVTEKGKYVELRCDPISGHTALYWYRQSLGQGPEFLIYFQGTGAADDSGLPNDRFFAVRPEGSVSTLKIQRTERGDSAVYLCASSLQQGARTGELFFGEGSRLTVL.

J is TRBJ1-1 and V is TRBV9, with 9 nucleotides matching TRBD1. Germline CDR1 SGDLS, CDR2 YYNGEE. V trimming: 4 bases; J trimming: 6 bases; junction bases outside the gene matches: 7. This CDR3 has 14 amino acids. In nucleotides, the CDR3 is TGTGCCAGCAGCCCGGGACAGGGAGGCTCTGAAGCTTTCTTT. It codes for CASSPGQGGSEAFF.

This clonotype appeared a few times. The V gene is TRBV7-6, the J gene TRBJ2-1; 8 bases agree with TRBD2. Germline values: CDR1 SGHVS, CDR2 FNYEAQ. The CDR3 contains 15 residues. Trimming took 4 bases from V and 4 from J; bases not matched to a gene: 6. CDR3 nucleotides: TGTGCCAGCAGCTACCGGGAGGGGGGGTACAATGAGCAGTTCTTC. Translated: CASSYREGGYNEQFF.

V is TRBV6-5 and J is TRBJ1-5, with 8 bases lining up with TRBD1. Trimming cost V 4 bases and J 3 bases; bases outside gene matches: 5. This CDR3 region has 15 residues. Germline V gene data show CDR1 as MNHEY and CDR2 as SVGAGI. CDR3 protein: CASSSRTGPNQPQHF. In DNA form, the CDR3 reads TGTGCCAGCAGTTCCCGGACAGGGCCCAATCAGCCCCAGCATTTT.

This clonotype was observed a few times. The chain carries TRBV29-1 and TRBJ2-3, with D perhaps being TRBD1 or TRBD2 (5 bases each). The CDR3 is 14 residues long. The germline V gene encodes CDR1 SQVTM and CDR2 ANQGSEA. CDR3 region: CGAGGAGLTDTQYF. CDR3 DNA: TGCGGCGCGGGTGGGGCGGGCCTCACAGATACGCAGTATTTT.

The chain is built from TRBV2 and TRBJ1-2, with a weak D call TRBD1 (6 bases). Germline assignment: CDR1 SNHLY and CDR2 FYNNEI. V gave up 6 bases and J gave up 8 bases, with 16 bases separating them. This CDR3 comprises 13 residues. The CDR3 nucleotides read TGTGCCAGCAGCCCTGGGGGGCAGCGAGGCTACACCTTC. Protein sequence: CASSPGGQRGYTF.

This sequence joins TRBV11-2 and TRBJ1-4; 7 bases agree with TRBD1. This CDR3 spans 16 amino acids. With V trimmed by 5 bases and J by 1 base, 7 bases remained unmatched. The germline V gene has CDR1 SGHAT and CDR2 FQNNGV. This CDR3 reads CASSLSGGVTNEKLFF. CDR3 in DNA: TGTGCCAGCAGCCTCTCAGGGGGGGTAACTAATGAAAAACTGTTTTTT.

This clonotype has a handful of counts. The genes are TRBV24-1 and TRBJ2-1; D remains ambiguous. This CDR3 has 11 amino acids. Germline V CDR1 and CDR2: KGHDR, SFDVKD. The V and J ends lost 2 bases and 8 bases respectively, with 3 bases between them. The CDR3 region has the DNA TGTGCCACCAGTGATTCGGATGAGCAGTTCTTC. Amino acid sequence: CATSDSDEQFF.

The chain carries TRBV20-1 and TRBJ2-5; possibly TRBD1 for D (6 bases). The V and J ends lost 6 bases and 3 bases respectively, with 11 bases between them. The CDR3 runs to 12 residues. Germline V gene lookup returns CDR1 DFQATT and CDR2 SNEGSKA (reference sequence). CDR3 residues: CSANGQKETQYF. In DNA form, the CDR3 reads TGCAGTGCCAACGGACAGAAAGAGACCCAGTACTTC.

The V gene is TRBV6-5, the J gene TRBJ2-4; possibly TRBD1 for D (6 bases). The CDR3 runs 13 residues. Trimming left V 7 bases short and J 5 bases short, with 12 bases between. CDR1 and CDR2 from the germline V gene are MNHEY and SVGAGI. The CDR3 coding sequence is TGTGCCAGCACCAAGCAGGGGCAAAACATTCAGTACTTC. Translating gives CASTKQGQNIQYF.

This clonotype was observed a few times. The chain combines TRBV28 with TRBJ1-2; 10 nucleotides line up with TRBD1. The junction had 9 bases not matched to a gene; V was cut back by 6 bases and J by 2 bases. The CDR3 extends over 16 amino acids. CDR1 is MDHEN, CDR2 SYDVKM, per germline. CDR3 sequence reads: CASRSMGQGTNYGYTF. The CDR3 bases are TGTGCCAGCAGATCCATGGGACAGGGGACCAACTATGGCTACACCTTC.

In regard to this clonotype: Here the CDR3 omits its conserved ending phenylalanine or tryptophan, so a read error is the likely source. No DNA is shown, since the ends of the CDR3 on it are uncertain; the CDR3 is the one TCRdb lists. The V and J genes are TRBV7-6 and TRBJ1-1. Germline V CDR1 and CDR2: SGHVS, FNYEAQ. Inclusive of both ends, the CDR3 amounts to 10 amino acids. CDR3: CASSSGRSLV.